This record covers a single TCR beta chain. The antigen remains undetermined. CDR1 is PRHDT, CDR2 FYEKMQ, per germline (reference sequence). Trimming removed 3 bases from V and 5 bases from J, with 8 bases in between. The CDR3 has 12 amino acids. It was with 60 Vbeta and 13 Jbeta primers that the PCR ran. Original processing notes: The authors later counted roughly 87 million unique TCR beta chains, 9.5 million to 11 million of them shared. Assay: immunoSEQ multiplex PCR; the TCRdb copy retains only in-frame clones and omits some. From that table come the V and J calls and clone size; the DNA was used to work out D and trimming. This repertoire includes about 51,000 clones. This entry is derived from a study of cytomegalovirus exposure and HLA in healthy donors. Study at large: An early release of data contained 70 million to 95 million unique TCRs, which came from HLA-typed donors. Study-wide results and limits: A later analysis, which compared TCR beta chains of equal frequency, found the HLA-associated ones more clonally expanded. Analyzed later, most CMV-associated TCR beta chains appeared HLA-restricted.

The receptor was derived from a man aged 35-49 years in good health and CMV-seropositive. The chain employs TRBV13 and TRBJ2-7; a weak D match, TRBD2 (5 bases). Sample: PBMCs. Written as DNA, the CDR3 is TGTGCCAGCAGCTTTGGAGGAAACGAGCAGTACTTC. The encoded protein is CASSFGGNEQYF.